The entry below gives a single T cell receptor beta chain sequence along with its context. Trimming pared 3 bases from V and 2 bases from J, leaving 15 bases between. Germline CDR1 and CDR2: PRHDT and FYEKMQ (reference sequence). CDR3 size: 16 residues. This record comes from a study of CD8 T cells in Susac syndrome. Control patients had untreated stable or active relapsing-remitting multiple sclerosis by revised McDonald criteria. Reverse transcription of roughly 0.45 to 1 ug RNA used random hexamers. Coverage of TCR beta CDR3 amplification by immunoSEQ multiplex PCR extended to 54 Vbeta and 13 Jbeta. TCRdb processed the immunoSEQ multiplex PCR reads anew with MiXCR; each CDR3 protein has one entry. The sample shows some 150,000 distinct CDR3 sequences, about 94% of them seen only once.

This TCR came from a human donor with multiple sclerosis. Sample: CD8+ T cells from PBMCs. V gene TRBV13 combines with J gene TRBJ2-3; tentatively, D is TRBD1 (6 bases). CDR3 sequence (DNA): TGTGCCAGCAGCTTGCCTGGGGGCACACCCACAGATACGCAGTATTTT. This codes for CASSLPGGTPTDTQYF.